This T cell receptor beta chain was recovered during a study of type 1 and type 2 diabetes patients. Genomic DNA was the PCR template. Amplification of the beta chain CDR3 used 30 forward and 13 reverse multiplex primers. Each CDR3 protein gets one entry after TCRdb re-called the multiplex PCR reads with MiXCR. The repertoire holds 250,000 to 300,000 distinct CDR3 sequences, with around 47% as singletons. General observations from the study: Age and gender were not matched between study groups, possibly biasing interpretation. Some expanded clones seen only in T1D might occur in additional T2D or control samples.

With respect to this clonotype: The antigen remains undetermined. A read error is possible here, since a much larger clone lies one base away.

This CDR3 is built from 14 residues. CDR1 MGHDK and CDR2 SYGVNS come from the germline V gene. Between the trimmed V and J ends, which lost 3 bases and 7 bases, there was a span of 12 bases. The rearrangement joins TRBV25-1 to TRBJ1-4; D possibly corresponds to TRBD1 (5 bases). Sequenced: peripheral blood mononuclear cells (PBMCs). The sequence came from a man younger than 30 with type 2 diabetes. For the CDR3, the DNA is TGTGCCAGCAGTGAGGGACGGGGGGTTGAAAAACTGTTTTTT. This gives the protein CASSEGRGVEKLFF.